Listed below are T cell receptor beta chains from one sample, sequenced in a study of technical replicates of blood from a few donors. The method was immunoSEQ multiplex PCR; TCRdb's version includes in-frame clones alone and lacks a portion of them. The table lists around 68,000 clones, 90% to 95% of them singletons, with around 0.34% in the top ten. Source material: T cells isolated from PBMCs. Receptors were obtained from a human donor in good health. Some clones in this sample may be carry-over from other donors' samples. Both conserved end residues are part of each CDR3. D genes are given only for firm matches. Clone size, where shown, is once, few, many, or a class for clones that have expanded.

clone size,J gene,V gene,D gene,CDR3 DNA,CDR3 protein
-,TRBJ2-3,TRBV4-1,TRBD2,TGCGCCAGCAGCCAAGATCTCGGCGGGAGGGCCCTAGATACGCAGTATTTT,CASSQDLGGRALDTQYF
-,TRBJ2-3,TRBV5-4,-,TGTGCCAGCAGCTTGGAGCAGGGGAGGGTACATACGCAGTATTTT,CASSLEQGRVHTQYF
-,TRBJ1-2,TRBV10-3,TRBD1,TGTGCCATCAGTGAGCGGACAGGGGGCGCTTGCACCTTC,CAISERTGGACTF
-,TRBJ2-3,TRBV5-1,-,TGCGCCAGCAGCCTTGACAAGGGCACAGATACGCAGTATTTT,CASSLDKGTDTQYF
-,TRBJ2-7,TRBV30,-,TGTGCCTGGAGTGTACGGGGGTACGAGCAGTACTTC,CAWSVRGYEQYF
-,TRBJ1-2,TRBV6-1,-,TGTGCCAGCAGTGATCCTATGACAGGACTTAACTATGGCTACACCTTC,CASSDPMTGLNYGYTF
-,TRBJ2-2,TRBV13,-,TGTGCCAGCAGCTTAGGCCTAACGGGCGGGACCGGGGAGCTGTTTTTT,CASSLGLTGGTGELFF
few,TRBJ1-1,TRBV2,TRBD1,TGTGCCAGCACGATACCCGGGACAGGATGGACTGAAGCTTTCTTT,CASTIPGTGWTEAFF
-,TRBJ2-1,TRBV7-8,TRBD2,TGTGCCAGCAGCTTACCTAGCGGAAGATACAATGAGCAGTTCTTC,CASSLPSGRYNEQFF
-,TRBJ1-2,TRBV15,-,TGTGCCACCAGCAGAAAACTACAGGGATCCTATGGCTACACCTTC,CATSRKLQGSYGYTF
-,TRBJ1-5,TRBV4-1,TRBD1,TGCGCCAGCAGCCAAGATGGCGGACAGGGAGTTTTCAATCAGCCCCAGCATTTT,CASSQDGGQGVFNQPQHF
-,TRBJ1-1,TRBV5-4,TRBD1,TGTGCCAGCACAGAGACAGGGGCGAGGGGGGACACTGAAGCTTTCTTT,CASTETGARGDTEAFF
-,TRBJ2-5,TRBV7-9,-,TGTGCCAGCAGCTTAATACAGGGCAGAGAGACCCAGTACTTC,CASSLIQGRETQYF
-,TRBJ2-2,TRBV9,-,TGTGCCAGCAGCGTAAGGTCAGGGGCTACCGGGGAGCTGTTTTTT,CASSVRSGATGELFF
-,TRBJ1-1,TRBV5-1,-,TGCGCCAGCTGCATGACAGGGAACACTGAAGCTTTCTTT,CASCMTGNTEAFF
-,TRBJ2-5,TRBV5-4,TRBD2,TGTGCCAGCAGCTATACCAGCGGGAGGCCCCTAGAGACCCAGTACTTC,CASSYTSGRPLETQYF
-,TRBJ2-2,TRBV11-2,TRBD1,TGTGCCAGCAGCTCCCACCCGACAGGGTATGGAACCGGGGAGCTGTTTTTT,CASSSHPTGYGTGELFF
-,TRBJ2-7,TRBV6-5,TRBD2,TGTGCCAGCAGTCGCAAGCGGGGGGCCTACGAGCAGTACTTC,CASSRKRGAYEQYF
-,TRBJ2-2,TRBV4-1,TRBD2,TGCGCCAGCAGCCATCCGGGACTATCGAACACCGGGGAGCTGTTTTTT,CASSHPGLSNTGELFF
-,TRBJ1-2,TRBV5-8,TRBD1,TGTGCCAGCAGCTTGGTGAAGGACAGGCCAAACTATGGCTACACCTTC,CASSLVKDRPNYGYTF
few,TRBJ2-2,TRBV9,TRBD2,TGTGCCAGCAGCGTAGGCCTAGCGGGGCTCACCGGGGAGCTGTTTTTT,CASSVGLAGLTGELFF
-,TRBJ1-2,TRBV7-8,-,TGTGCCAGCAGCTTAGAGGTCCAGGGTCCCTATGGCTACACCTTC,CASSLEVQGPYGYTF
-,TRBJ2-1,TRBV4-1,TRBD2,TGCGCCAGCAGCCACGGGACTAGCGGGAACACCAGGAGTAATGAGCAGTTCTTC,CASSHGTSGNTRSNEQFF
-,TRBJ1-1,TRBV5-1,-,TGCGCCAGCAGCTTGGAAGCCGCTGAGACTGAAGCTTTCTTT,CASSLEAAETEAFF
-,TRBJ2-7,TRBV11-2,-,TGTGCCAGCAGCTTAGTCGCATCGAGGAGAGAGCAGTACTTC,CASSLVASRREQYF
-,TRBJ2-4,TRBV10-1,TRBD1,TGCGCCAGCAGTGAGGGACAGGGGGGACTAGCCAAAAACATTCAGTACTTC,CASSEGQGGLAKNIQYF
-,TRBJ2-1,TRBV5-1,-,TGCGCCAGCAGCTTGGCCGGGGTATACAATGAGCAGTTCTTC,CASSLAGVYNEQFF
-,TRBJ2-1,TRBV10-2,-,TGCGCCAGCAGTTTGTTAAATGAGCAGTTCTTC,CASSLLNEQFF
-,TRBJ1-2,TRBV30,-,TGTGCCTGGAGTGAAGGGGCAGGGAGGGAGTGGGCCTATGGCTACACCTTC,CAWSEGAGREWAYGYTF
-,TRBJ1-6,TRBV5-1,TRBD1,TGCGCCAGCAGCTTGGCCTCTGGGACAGCCGATAATTCACCCCTCCACTTT,CASSLASGTADNSPLHF
-,TRBJ2-1,TRBV7-3,TRBD1,TGTGCCAGCAGCTCGTCCAGGACAGGGAACAATGAGCAGTTCTTC,CASSSSRTGNNEQFF
-,TRBJ1-1,TRBV4-1,-,TGCGCCAGCAGCCCCCCCTCTCTTACAGGGAACACTGAAGCTTTCTTT,CASSPPSLTGNTEAFF
-,TRBJ1-5,TRBV9,-,TGTGCCAGCAGCGTAGGTGAGGGAAGTGATCAGCCCCAGCATTTT,CASSVGEGSDQPQHF
-,TRBJ2-1,TRBV25-1,TRBD2,TGTGCCAGCAGTGAAGAGACTAGCGGCAACAATGAGCAGTTCTTC,CASSEETSGNNEQFF
few,TRBJ1-2,TRBV5-1,TRBD1,TGCGCCAGCAGCTCCGGGACAGTCTCATATGGCTACACCTTC,CASSSGTVSYGYTF
-,TRBJ1-1,TRBV5-1,TRBD1,TGCGCCAGCAGCTTGGCCCCGGACAGGGGGACTGAAGCTTTCTTT,CASSLAPDRGTEAFF
-,TRBJ1-2,TRBV29-1,-,TGCAGCGCATCTCCTAACAGGGATCTCAGGGGCTACACCTTC,CSASPNRDLRGYTF
-,TRBJ1-1,TRBV30,-,TGTGCCTGGGAATTTGATAGGGGAACTGAAGCTTTCTTT,CAWEFDRGTEAFF
-,TRBJ2-7,TRBV5-1,-,TGCGCCAGCAGCCCCCTAAGCGGAGCGTTACTGGCCGAGCAGTACTTC,CASSPLSGALLAEQYF
-,TRBJ2-5,TRBV5-4,-,TGTGCCAGCAGCTCAGGGGGGCAGTACCAAGAGACCCAGTACTTC,CASSSGGQYQETQYF
-,TRBJ2-7,TRBV15,-,TGTGCCACCAGCCTCCGACAGATCCTCCGGGGGTCCCACGAGCAGTACTTC,CATSLRQILRGSHEQYF
-,TRBJ2-3,TRBV4-1,TRBD2,TGCGCCAGCAGCTTCGGACTAGCGGCGGTCACAGATACGCAGTATTTT,CASSFGLAAVTDTQYF
-,TRBJ2-1,TRBV6-6,TRBD2,TGTGCCAGCAGTGTGACTAGCGGGATCTACAATGAGCAGTTCTTC,CASSVTSGIYNEQFF
-,TRBJ2-7,TRBV28,-,TGTGCCAGCAGTTTACAGGAACCCTACGAGCAGTACTTC,CASSLQEPYEQYF
-,TRBJ2-3,TRBV6-6,-,TGTGCCAGCAGTTACTATGGGGGGAGCACAGATACGCAGTATTTT,CASSYYGGSTDTQYF
-,TRBJ1-4,TRBV4-1,-,TGCGCCGGGGGAGGTCATCGGGCTAATGAAAAACTGTTTTTT,CAGGGHRANEKLFF
-,TRBJ1-3,TRBV5-1,-,TGCGCCAGCAGCTTGGCAGACTACTCTGGAAACACCATATATTTT,CASSLADYSGNTIYF
-,TRBJ2-2,TRBV14,-,TGTGCCAGCAGGGAGGGAAGGCGTCTCGGGGAGCTGTTTTTT,CASREGRRLGELFF